The rows below give T cell receptor beta chains drawn from one sample of a study of blood T cell repertoires in COVID-19. Profiling relied on immunoSEQ multiplex PCR, and the TCRdb table lists in-frame clones only, not all of them. The table records some 160,000 clones, about 82% of them present only once. Sequencing was done on a sample of peripheral blood. These receptors came from a man between 65 and 85 years old with active or convalescent COVID-19. Both conserved end residues are part of each CDR3. The order of the fields is V gene, clone size, J gene, D gene, CDR3 DNA, CDR3 protein. A D gene is named only where the DNA matches it firmly. The size of a clone is reported for some rows only, either as once, few or many, or as a class for expanded clones.

V gene: TRBV25-1; clone size: NA; J gene: TRBJ2-5; D gene: TRBD2; CDR3 DNA: TGTGCCAGCAGTGCGGGAGGGACTCAAGAGACCCAGTACTTC; CDR3 protein: CASSAGGTQETQYF
V gene: TRBV12-3/TRBV12-4; clone size: once; J gene: TRBJ1-1; D gene: NA; CDR3 DNA: TGTGCCAGCACCACCACCGGGGGCACTGAAGCTTTCTTT; CDR3 protein: CASTTTGGTEAFF
V gene: TRBV5-1; clone size: once; J gene: TRBJ2-3; D gene: TRBD2; CDR3 DNA: TGCGCCAGCAGCCTTATGGGACTAGCAGATTTTCCTAGCACAGATACGCAGTATTTT; CDR3 protein: CASSLMGLADFPSTDTQYF
V gene: TRBV16; clone size: NA; J gene: TRBJ2-5; D gene: NA; CDR3 DNA: TGTGCCAGCAGCCAACGTCAAGAGACCCAGTACTTC; CDR3 protein: CASSQRQETQYF
V gene: TRBV5-4; clone size: NA; J gene: TRBJ2-3; D gene: NA; CDR3 DNA: TGTGCCAGTCGACCTATCGGGAGCCGGACAGATACGCAGTATTTT; CDR3 protein: CASRPIGSRTDTQYF
V gene: TRBV5-8; clone size: NA; J gene: TRBJ1-4; D gene: NA; CDR3 DNA: TGTGCCAGCAGCTCGGGGGAGGGCAGGTCACTGTTTTTT; CDR3 protein: CASSSGEGRSLFF
V gene: TRBV5-1; clone size: NA; J gene: TRBJ2-4; D gene: TRBD1; CDR3 DNA: TGCGCCAGCAGCTTGGGGACAGGGGTCGTTTTAACCAAAAACATTCAGTACTTC; CDR3 protein: CASSLGTGVVLTKNIQYF
V gene: TRBV5-4; clone size: NA; J gene: TRBJ2-5; D gene: NA; CDR3 DNA: TGTGCCAGCAGCTTGGGGCAGGGGTACCAAGAGACCCAGTACTTC; CDR3 protein: CASSLGQGYQETQYF
V gene: TRBV2; clone size: NA; J gene: TRBJ2-1; D gene: TRBD2; CDR3 DNA: TGTGCCAGCAGTCCCATGGGACTATCCAATGAGCAGTTCTTC; CDR3 protein: CASSPMGLSNEQFF
V gene: TRBV10-3; clone size: NA; J gene: TRBJ1-1; D gene: NA; CDR3 DNA: TGTGCCATCAGCCCCACGGCGGGTGAGATGAACACTGAAGCTTTCTTT; CDR3 protein: CAISPTAGEMNTEAFF
V gene: TRBV19; clone size: NA; J gene: TRBJ1-6; D gene: NA; CDR3 DNA: TGTGCCAGTACGGAGGGCTCCTATAATTCACCCCTCCACTTT; CDR3 protein: CASTEGSYNSPLHF
V gene: TRBV12-3/TRBV12-4; clone size: NA; J gene: TRBJ1-2; D gene: TRBD1; CDR3 DNA: TGTGCCAGCAGTCCGGGGACAGGGGACGGCTACACCTTC; CDR3 protein: CASSPGTGDGYTF
V gene: TRBV3-1/TRBV3-2; clone size: NA; J gene: TRBJ2-5; D gene: TRBD1; CDR3 DNA: TGTGCCAGCAGCCAAGATCGGACAGGGGGTGAGACCCAGTACTTC; CDR3 protein: CASSQDRTGGETQYF
V gene: TRBV10-3; clone size: NA; J gene: TRBJ2-5; D gene: NA; CDR3 DNA: TGTGCCATCAGTGATGCGTCGGAGACCCAGTACTTC; CDR3 protein: CAISDASETQYF
V gene: TRBV19; clone size: NA; J gene: TRBJ1-2; D gene: NA; CDR3 DNA: TGTGCCAGTAGCCAGCGGACCAGGGGCGACTATGGCTACACCTTC; CDR3 protein: CASSQRTRGDYGYTF
V gene: TRBV15; clone size: NA; J gene: TRBJ1-5; D gene: TRBD1; CDR3 DNA: TGTGCCACCAGCAGACGGATACAGGGGGCAGGCAATCAGCCCCAGCATTTT; CDR3 protein: CATSRRIQGAGNQPQHF
V gene: TRBV6-2/TRBV6-3; clone size: NA; J gene: TRBJ2-3; D gene: TRBD2; CDR3 DNA: TGTGCCAGCAGCCGGACTAGCGGGCCCCCTAGAGATACGCAGTATTTT; CDR3 protein: CASSRTSGPPRDTQYF
V gene: TRBV11-2; clone size: NA; J gene: TRBJ1-1; D gene: NA; CDR3 DNA: TGTGCCAGCAGCTTAGAGGTTCCGGGGACTGGCACTGAAGCTTTCTTT; CDR3 protein: CASSLEVPGTGTEAFF
V gene: TRBV5-1; clone size: NA; J gene: TRBJ2-7; D gene: TRBD1; CDR3 DNA: TGCGCCAGCAGCTTAGAAACGGGGACAGCGGAGCAGTACTTC; CDR3 protein: CASSLETGTAEQYF
V gene: TRBV9; clone size: NA; J gene: TRBJ1-3; D gene: TRBD1; CDR3 DNA: TGTGCCAGCAGCCCAAGACAGGGTTCCGCTGGAAACACCATATATTTT; CDR3 protein: CASSPRQGSAGNTIYF
V gene: TRBV10-3; clone size: NA; J gene: TRBJ1-1; D gene: NA; CDR3 DNA: TGTGCCATCCGGGCGGGGGGGAACACTGAAGCTTTCTTT; CDR3 protein: CAIRAGGNTEAFF
V gene: TRBV10-3; clone size: few; J gene: TRBJ2-7; D gene: NA; CDR3 DNA: TGTGCCATCAGTGCAGGTTACGAGCAGTACTTC; CDR3 protein: CAISAGYEQYF
V gene: TRBV10-1; clone size: once; J gene: TRBJ2-7; D gene: TRBD1; CDR3 DNA: TGCGCCAGCAGGGGGGACAGGGGGACCGAGCAGTACTTC; CDR3 protein: CASRGDRGTEQYF
V gene: TRBV3-1/TRBV3-2; clone size: NA; J gene: TRBJ2-3; D gene: TRBD2; CDR3 DNA: TGTGCCAGCAGCTCTCCCACTAGCGGGAGTTTCACAGATACGCAGTATTTT; CDR3 protein: CASSSPTSGSFTDTQYF
V gene: TRBV5-1; clone size: NA; J gene: TRBJ2-2; D gene: NA; CDR3 DNA: TGCGCCAGCAGCTTGGTTACAGGGAGGGACACCGGGGAGCTGTTTTTT; CDR3 protein: CASSLVTGRDTGELFF
V gene: TRBV19; clone size: NA; J gene: TRBJ1-1; D gene: TRBD1; CDR3 DNA: TGTGCCAGTAGTATAGAAGGGGCAGGGGGCATCGACACTGAAGCTTTCTTT; CDR3 protein: CASSIEGAGGIDTEAFF
V gene: TRBV4-1; clone size: few; J gene: TRBJ2-1; D gene: TRBD2; CDR3 DNA: TGCGCCAGCAGCCATGCGAGGACTAGCGGGATGTACAATGAGCAGTTCTTC; CDR3 protein: CASSHARTSGMYNEQFF
V gene: TRBV6-1; clone size: once; J gene: TRBJ2-1; D gene: NA; CDR3 DNA: TGTGCCAGCAGTGAAAGTGCGGGCCCATACAATGAGCAGTTCTTC; CDR3 protein: CASSESAGPYNEQFF
V gene: TRBV6-5; clone size: NA; J gene: TRBJ1-5; D gene: NA; CDR3 DNA: TGTGCCAGCAGCAGGGGCTTGAATCAGCCCCAGCATTTT; CDR3 protein: CASSRGLNQPQHF
V gene: TRBV7-9; clone size: once; J gene: TRBJ1-4; D gene: NA; CDR3 DNA: TGTGCCAGCAGCTTACTCGGGTTTAGTAATGAAAAACTGTTTTTT; CDR3 protein: CASSLLGFSNEKLFF
V gene: TRBV7-3; clone size: NA; J gene: TRBJ1-3; D gene: NA; CDR3 DNA: TGTGCCAGCAGCCCCCAAGGCGGGGGATCAGGAAACACCATATATTTT; CDR3 protein: CASSPQGGGSGNTIYF
V gene: TRBV18; clone size: NA; J gene: TRBJ1-1; D gene: NA; CDR3 DNA: TGTGCCAGCTCACCGAGAATAACTGAAGCTTTCTTT; CDR3 protein: CASSPRITEAFF
V gene: TRBV6-5; clone size: NA; J gene: TRBJ1-1; D gene: NA; CDR3 DNA: TGTGCCAGCAGTTACGGGGTTAGCGGCTCTGAAGCTTTCTTT; CDR3 protein: CASSYGVSGSEAFF
V gene: TRBV30; clone size: NA; J gene: TRBJ1-1; D gene: NA; CDR3 DNA: TGTGCCTGGAGTATAGGGGGGGCAGGGACTGAAGCTTTCTTT; CDR3 protein: CAWSIGGAGTEAFF
V gene: TRBV7-2; clone size: NA; J gene: TRBJ2-1; D gene: NA; CDR3 DNA: TGTGCCAGCAGCTTAGCGACGGGTCGGGGGGCAAACAATGAGCAGTTCTTC; CDR3 protein: CASSLATGRGANNEQFF
V gene: TRBV3-1/TRBV3-2; clone size: NA; J gene: TRBJ2-5; D gene: TRBD1; CDR3 DNA: TGTGCCAGCAGCCTGAAAGGGACAGACCAAGAGACCCAGTACTTC; CDR3 protein: CASSLKGTDQETQYF
V gene: TRBV2; clone size: NA; J gene: TRBJ1-6; D gene: NA; CDR3 DNA: TGTGCCAGCAGTAGGGGTAGCTCCTATAATTCACCCCTCCACTTT; CDR3 protein: CASSRGSSYNSPLHF
V gene: TRBV28; clone size: NA; J gene: TRBJ2-1; D gene: NA; CDR3 DNA: TGTGCCAGCAGTTCACCTGGACAGTACAATGAGCAGTTCTTC; CDR3 protein: CASSSPGQYNEQFF
V gene: TRBV7-2; clone size: NA; J gene: TRBJ1-3; D gene: NA; CDR3 DNA: TGTGCCAGCAGCCGCAGGGACTCTGGAAACACCATATATTTT; CDR3 protein: CASSRRDSGNTIYF
V gene: TRBV6-1; clone size: NA; J gene: TRBJ2-7; D gene: NA; CDR3 DNA: TGTGCCAGCAGTGAAGCAGACTGGTACGAGCAGTACTTC; CDR3 protein: CASSEADWYEQYF
V gene: TRBV6-5; clone size: NA; J gene: TRBJ2-4; D gene: TRBD1; CDR3 DNA: TGTGCCAGCTCACCCGACAGGGCAGGCATTCAGTACTTC; CDR3 protein: CASSPDRAGIQYF
V gene: TRBV9; clone size: NA; J gene: TRBJ1-6; D gene: TRBD1; CDR3 DNA: TGTGCCAGCAGCGAGAGACAGGGGACTCCATTCGAAACCCTCCACTTT; CDR3 protein: CASSERQGTPFETLHF
V gene: TRBV3-1/TRBV3-2; clone size: NA; J gene: TRBJ1-5; D gene: TRBD1; CDR3 DNA: TGTGCCAGCAGCTACGGGACAGGGAATAATCAGCCCCAGCATTTT; CDR3 protein: CASSYGTGNNQPQHF
V gene: TRBV7-3; clone size: NA; J gene: TRBJ2-5; D gene: TRBD1; CDR3 DNA: TGTGCCAGCAGCCTTAGGACAGGGGGTGGAGAGACCCAGTACTTC; CDR3 protein: CASSLRTGGGETQYF
V gene: TRBV9; clone size: NA; J gene: TRBJ1-1; D gene: NA; CDR3 DNA: TGTGCCAGCAGCGTCCGGGACACTCGCCAAGAAGCTTTCTTT; CDR3 protein: CASSVRDTRQEAFF
V gene: TRBV27; clone size: NA; J gene: TRBJ1-1; D gene: TRBD1; CDR3 DNA: TGTGCCAGCATAGTCCGGACAGGGCTATGGGGACGGACTGAAGCTTTCTTT; CDR3 protein: CASIVRTGLWGRTEAFF
V gene: TRBV10-2; clone size: NA; J gene: TRBJ2-1; D gene: TRBD1; CDR3 DNA: TGCGCCAGCAGTGAGTACGGGACAGGGCAGTTCAGGGTCTACAATGAGCAGTTCTTC; CDR3 protein: CASSEYGTGQFRVYNEQFF
V gene: TRBV3-1/TRBV3-2; clone size: NA; J gene: TRBJ2-3; D gene: NA; CDR3 DNA: TGTGCCAGCAGCCAAAGCCCCTCCGGGGATGGCACAGATACGCAGTATTTT; CDR3 protein: CASSQSPSGDGTDTQYF
V gene: TRBV7-9; clone size: NA; J gene: TRBJ1-1; D gene: TRBD1; CDR3 DNA: TGTGCCAGCAGCTCAAAGACAGGGACGAACACTGAAGCTTTCTTT; CDR3 protein: CASSSKTGTNTEAFF
V gene: TRBV5-1; clone size: NA; J gene: TRBJ2-5; D gene: TRBD2; CDR3 DNA: TGCGCCAGCAAGGGTACTAGCGGGCAAGAGACCCAGTACTTC; CDR3 protein: CASKGTSGQETQYF
V gene: TRBV29-1; clone size: NA; J gene: TRBJ2-1; D gene: NA; CDR3 DNA: TGCAGCGGAGGAAAGAGGCTCAGCTCCTACAATGAGCAGTTCTTC; CDR3 protein: CSGGKRLSSYNEQFF
V gene: TRBV2; clone size: NA; J gene: TRBJ2-2; D gene: TRBD1; CDR3 DNA: TGTGCCAGCAGTGAAAGGGAGACAGGGCTGAGCGGGGAGCTGTTTTTT; CDR3 protein: CASSERETGLSGELFF